The 20 T cell receptor beta chains reported below all come from one sample, sequenced in a study of read filtering for tumor transcriptome and immune sequencing. This library used roughly 0.4 ug RNA and molecular barcoded adaptors spanning alpha/delta and beta/gamma chains. TCRdb recomputed calls from the reads with MiXCR, one row per CDR3 protein. The top ten clones hold nearly 25% of a sample with about 19,000 distinct CDR3 sequences, around 20% of them seen once. The specimen was a population of CD138-negative cells sorted from bone marrow. All receptors come from a donor at least 40 years old with multiple myeloma.

The table lists this clonotype with many counts. J is TRBJ1-1 and V is TRBV12-3 or TRBV12-4; no firm D call. The CDR3 is made up of 14 amino acids. Trimming removed 5 bases at V and 1 base at J, with 11 bases between. The CDR3 protein is CASSLRTQNTEAFF. CDR3 nucleotide sequence: TGTGCCAGCAGTCTACGGACGCAGAACACTGAAGCTTTCTTT.

Remarks on this clonotype: The junction shows a germline mismatch at one end, possibly a read error. The chain uses TRBV20-1 and TRBJ2-5; TRBD2 matches at 8 bases. This CDR3 is built from 15 residues. The germline V gene has CDR1 DFQATT and CDR2 SNEGSKA (reference sequence). The CDR3 DNA reads as TGCAGAGCTAGAGAATCTAGCGGGTTACAAGAGACCCAGTACTTC. This codes for CRARESSGLQETQYF.

For this clonotype: The junction differs from germline at one of its ends, possibly a read error. This chain joins TRBV30 and TRBJ2-7; D may correspond to TRBD1 or TRBD2 (5 bases each). Per the germline V gene, CDR1 is GTSNPN and CDR2 is SVGIG (reference sequence). CDR3 length: 14 residues. This chain's CDR3 is CAWSTGTANYVQYF. The DNA for the CDR3 is TGTGCCTGGAGTACCGGGACCGCGAACTACGTGCAGTACTTC.

Ten or more counts support this clonotype. The chain recombines TRBV7-9 with TRBJ2-2, with 9 bases fitting TRBD2. The CDR3 is 15 residues long. J gave up 6 bases and V 6 bases, and 8 bases lay outside the gene matches. Germline V gives CDR1 SEHNR, CDR2 FQNEAQ (reference sequence). The CDR3 protein is CASRGKREAAGELFF. For the CDR3, the DNA is TGTGCCAGCAGGGGCAAGCGGGAGGCTGCCGGGGAGCTGTTTTTT.

This clonotype came up many times. The chain has TRBV29-1 and TRBJ2-3; 8 nucleotides match TRBD2. The CDR3 loop spans 15 amino acids. V dropped 4 bases and J dropped 5; count of bases not matched to a gene: 11. Germline V CDR1 and CDR2: SQVTM, ANQGSEA. CDR3 sequence (DNA): TGCAGCGTTGGTTCGAGCGGGAGCCTTGTAGATACGCAGTATTTT. It specifies CSVGSSGSLVDTQYF.

This clonotype is categorized as medium-sized (0.01 to 0.1%). The chain is built from TRBV3-1 and TRBJ2-1; D remains unclear. The CDR3 has 13 amino acids. V lost 9 bases and J 0 bases, leaving 9 bases between the germline ends. The germline V gene has CDR1 LGHDT and CDR2 YNNKEL (reference sequence). DNA for the CDR3: TGTGCCAGTCCCGTGAGCTCCTACAATGAGCAGTTCTTC. Encoded protein: CASPVSSYNEQFF.

Notes on this clonotype: A single base separates this from a much larger clone, so it may be a read error. The rearrangement uses TRBV28 and TRBJ2-7, with 8 bases lining up with TRBD2. The J segment lost 0 bases and the V segment lost 8 bases, leaving 3 bases of the junction unmatched. The CDR3 sequence is 13 residues long. Per the germline V gene, CDR1 is MDHEN and CDR2 is SYDVKM. The CDR3 DNA follows: TGTGCCAGCGAGCGGGGGTGCTCCTACGAGCAGTACTTC. Protein product: CASERGCSYEQYF.

The chain is built from TRBV20-1 and TRBJ2-5; 9 nucleotides align to TRBD2. CDR1 is DFQATT and CDR2 is SNEGSKA in the germline V gene (reference sequence). The CDR3 extends over 17 amino acids. V was clipped by 0 bases and J by 6 bases; unmatched bases: 14. This CDR3 is CSARDDAREGPSKTQYF. CDR3 in DNA: TGCAGTGCTAGAGATGATGCGCGGGAGGGCCCTTCGAAGACCCAGTACTTC.

This clonotype was seen at least ten times. The chain couples TRBV29-1 to TRBJ2-1; tentative D call: TRBD1 (5 bases). Germline loops: CDR1 SQVTM, CDR2 ANQGSEA. V lost 7 bases to trimming and J lost 4 bases, with 14 bases between them. This CDR3 region has 13 residues. The CDR3: CSAPVRGYNEQFF. The CDR3, as DNA: TGCAGCGCCCCGGTTAGGGGTTACAATGAGCAGTTCTTC.

This clonotype came up many times. This chain links TRBV6-6 with TRBJ1-1, with no clear D. The CDR3 is 11 residues long. Trimming pared 5 bases from V and 11 bases from J, leaving 12 bases between. Germline loops: CDR1 MNHNY, CDR2 SVGAGI (reference sequence). CDR3 nucleotide sequence: TGTGCCAGCAGTAGCGGCCTGGCGGCTTTCTTT. It translates to CASSSGLAAFF.

The gene calls are TRBV28 and TRBJ2-7, with 7 bases lining up with TRBD1. J was trimmed by 2 bases and V by 6 bases; bases with no gene match: 7. Germline V gene lookup returns CDR1 MDHEN and CDR2 SYDVKM. There are 14 residues in the CDR3. The CDR3 bases are TGTGCCAGCAGACCTCGGACAGGAACCTACGAGCAGTACTTC. It encodes CASRPRTGTYEQYF.

V is TRBV28 and J is TRBJ2-7; possible D gene TRBD2, 5 bases. Germline CDR1 reads MDHEN; CDR2 reads SYDVKM. The V and J ends lost 5 bases and 0 bases respectively, with 8 bases between them. This CDR3 spans 13 amino acids. CDR3 loop: CASSPGNSYEQYF. CDR3 bases: TGTGCCAGCAGTCCCGGGAACTCCTACGAGCAGTACTTC.

This clonotype was recorded many times. The V and J genes are TRBV20-1 and TRBJ2-1, with 7 bases identical to TRBD2. This CDR3 spans 16 amino acids. Germline V gives CDR1 DFQATT, CDR2 SNEGSKA (reference sequence). Losses at the gene ends were 6 bases for V and 7 bases for J; bases not matched to a gene: 18. The CDR3 protein is CSATNAVGGLENEQFF. In DNA, the CDR3 is TGCAGTGCCACAAATGCGGTGGGAGGGCTGGAGAATGAGCAGTTCTTC.

The rearrangement joins TRBV2 to TRBJ2-7; D tentatively fits TRBD1 or TRBD2 (6 bases each). V gave up 8 bases and J gave up 1 base, with 15 bases separating them. Per germline, CDR1 SNHLY and CDR2 FYNNEI. The CDR3 consists of 14 residues. The CDR3 DNA sequence: TGTGCCAGCGGATGGCGGGACAAATCCTACGAGCAGTACTTC. Translation: CASGWRDKSYEQYF.

Ten or more counts support this clonotype. The CDR3 spells CASTSGTVNTEAFF. The CDR3 DNA is TGTGCCAGCACCTCCGGGACAGTGAACACTGAAGCTTTCTTT. The V call is TRBV6-2 or TRBV6-3, the J call TRBJ1-1; 7 bases agree with TRBD1. Trimming at V came to 7 bases and at J to 0 bases, leaving 5 bases not matched to a gene. Germline CDR1 is MNHEY and CDR2 is SVGEGT. CDR3 size: 14 residues.

This clonotype was observed at least ten times. The rearrangement joins TRBV27 to TRBJ2-1, with 10 bases that match TRBD2. J gave up 4 bases and V 6 bases, and 12 bases lay outside the gene matches. Germline CDR1 and CDR2: MNHEY and SMNVEV (reference sequence). The CDR3 sequence is 17 residues long. The CDR3 spells CASSSSLSGRVYNEQFF. The DNA for the CDR3 is TGTGCCAGCAGCAGCTCGTTGAGCGGGAGGGTGTACAATGAGCAGTTCTTC.

This clonotype was observed many times. The genes are TRBV9 and TRBJ2-7; D is ambiguous. Germline V gives CDR1 SGDLS, CDR2 YYNGEE. With 4 bases removed from V and 2 bases from J, the gap between germline ends came to 13 bases. The CDR3 loop spans 14 amino acids. CDR3 DNA sequence: TGTGCCAGCAGCCCTGGGCTGGGCCCCTACGAGCAGTACTTC. Translation: CASSPGLGPYEQYF.

The table lists this clonotype with a few counts. A much larger clone differs by one base, so this may be a read error. This chain connects TRBV25-1 to TRBJ2-3, with TRBD2 matching 11 bases. CDR1 and CDR2 (germline): MGHDK, SYGVNS. The CDR3 has 14 amino acids. CDR3 in DNA: TGTGCCAGCAGACTAGCGGGAGCGGGAGATACGCAGTGTTTT. It specifies CASRLAGAGDTQCF.

This clonotype occurred many times. The chain recombines TRBV29-1 with TRBJ2-7; D is unclear. Germline CDR1 reads SQVTM; CDR2 reads ANQGSEA. With 4 bases removed from V and 6 bases from J, the gap between germline ends came to 16 bases. This CDR3 is built from 13 residues. Written as DNA, the CDR3 is TGCAGCGTTGTAGATAGAGAAAAAAGCGAGCAGTACTTC. It codes for CSVVDREKSEQYF.

This clonotype was observed a handful of times. The genes are TRBV7-2 and TRBJ2-7; D remains unclear. The CDR3 is made up of 13 amino acids. V lost 0 bases to trimming and J lost 3 bases, with 6 bases between them. Germline CDR1 reads SGHTA; CDR2 reads FQGNSA. This CDR3 is CASSLAEFYEQYF. CDR3 in DNA: TGTGCCAGCAGCTTAGCTGAGTTCTACGAGCAGTACTTC.